This T cell receptor beta chain derives from a study of blood T cell repertoires in COVID-19 (dated by TCRdb to 2018 to 2020). General notes on the study: The collaborator samples originated in the United States, Italy and Spain and spanned the acute and convalescent phases of COVID-19. The material from the prospective study consisted of cDNA or gDNA derived from T cells, B-cell-depleted T cells, or PBMCs. Deeply sampled blood TCRbeta repertoires from subjects exposed to, actively infected with, or recovered from COVID-19 were included in the dataset. The repertoires were released in a freely available public database meant as a resource for research on the immune response to SARS-CoV-2. Samples were obtained from the ongoing ImmuneRACE study (first 160 participants) and from approximately 1,200 subjects provided by 6 global collaborators. The sample metadata nearly always contained a de-identified subject ID, COVID-19 status, age in years and sex. HLA class I and class II types, where available, came from metadata supplied by the sample provider rather than from assay-based typing.

Whole blood was collected in K2EDTA tubes by collaborating institutions according to the institutions' own protocols. For TCRbeta analysis, collaborators shipped samples as frozen whole blood, isolated PBMCs, or DNA extracted from either of those sample types. Per the germline V gene, MNHEY is the CDR1 and SVGAGI is the CDR2. The CDR3, cysteine through phenylalanine, is 14 amino acids long. Just the 42-base CDR3 DNA is kept, in frame starting at base 1. Note on this clone: This receptor's antigen is unknown. One end of the junction varies from germline; a read error may be responsible.

The immunoSEQ Assay, a bias-controlled multiplex PCR, was used to amplify TCRbeta CDR3 regions from genomic DNA. The study's own analysis went as follows. The number of nucleated cells in each sample was estimated from the amplification of reference gene primers within the assay. Sequence reads were collapsed and filtered to measure the absolute abundance of every unique TCRbeta CDR3 rearrangement. Productive Simpson clonality was computed per sample as the square root of Simpson's diversity index over productive rearrangements. The clones in this table, taken by TCRdb from immuneACCESS, are in-frame only. Not every clone is retained; where verified, under half of the shortfall comes from an unresolved V gene, and the cause of the rest is unknown. V, J and clone size were drawn from that table, and D and trimming were deduced from the DNA. The sample table records some 69,000 clones; about four fifths of these occur just once. The top ten hold 45% to 60% of the sample.

What the research found in general, with its limitations: How much clinical and demographic metadata was included differed by source and by participant, and the metadata was provided uncurated.

The sequence came from a human donor in a cohort sampled during active COVID-19. The source material was peripheral blood. The V and J genes are TRBV6-5 and TRBJ1-2; a confident D gene designation cannot be given. Here is the DNA: TGTGCCAGCAGTGACTCTATAGCTAACTATGGCTACACCTTC. Translated, this is CASSDSIANYGYTF.